Listed below are T cell receptor beta chains from one sample, sequenced in a study of blood T cell repertoires in COVID-19. The protocol was immunoSEQ multiplex PCR, while the TCRdb copy is restricted to in-frame clones and leaves out a portion. The sample holds 40,000 to 45,000 clones, 89% seen once. Source material: peripheral blood. These receptors came from a man aged 45 to 65 with active COVID-19. Each CDR3 is given with its conserved first and last residue. Each record gives: D gene, J gene, CDR3 length, V gene, CDR3 protein, CDR3 DNA. The D gene is left open where the match is weak.

TRBD1	TRBJ2-3	14	TRBV4-3	CASKWTGVTDTQYF	TGCGCCAGCAAATGGACAGGGGTAACAGATACGCAGTATTTT
-	TRBJ2-3	12	TRBV18	CASSLLPDTQYF	TGTGCCAGCTCCCTTCTACCAGATACGCAGTATTTT
-	TRBJ2-7	14	TRBV27	CASSLTGLHYEQYF	TGTGCCAGCAGTTTAACGGGACTCCACTACGAGCAGTACTTC
-	TRBJ2-3	15	TRBV27	CASSLRRPGVDTQYF	TGTGCCAGCAGTTTAAGGAGACCCGGAGTGGATACGCAGTATTTT
TRBD2	TRBJ2-1	15	TRBV19	CASITSGNGYNEQFF	TGTGCCAGTATAACGAGCGGGAATGGCTACAATGAGCAGTTCTTC
TRBD2	TRBJ2-7	13	TRBV25-1	CASTVAGVGEQYF	TGTGCCAGCACCGTAGCGGGAGTTGGCGAGCAGTACTTC
TRBD2	TRBJ2-7	12	TRBV28	CASSTSGYEQYF	TGTGCCAGTTCGACTAGCGGCTACGAGCAGTACTTC
-	TRBJ2-7	14	TRBV7-2	CASSLAGLSYEQYF	TGTGCCAGCAGCTTAGCGGGCCTCTCCTACGAGCAGTACTTC
-	TRBJ1-1	14	TRBV6-5	CASSPRAKNTEAFF	TGTGCCAGCAGCCCCAGGGCGAAGAACACTGAAGCTTTCTTT
TRBD1	TRBJ1-5	14	TRBV19	CASTPDRGLSPQHF	TGTGCCAGTACCCCCGACAGGGGCTTATCCCCCCAGCATTTT